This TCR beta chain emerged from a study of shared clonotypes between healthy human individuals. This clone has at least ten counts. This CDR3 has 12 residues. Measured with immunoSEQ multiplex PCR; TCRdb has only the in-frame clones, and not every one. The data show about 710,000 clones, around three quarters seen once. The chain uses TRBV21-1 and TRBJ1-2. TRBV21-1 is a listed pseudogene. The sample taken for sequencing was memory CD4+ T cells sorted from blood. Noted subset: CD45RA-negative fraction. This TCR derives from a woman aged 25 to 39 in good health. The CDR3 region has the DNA TGTGCCAGCGACGGACTCGTTGAGGGCTACACCTTC. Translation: CASDGLVEGYTF.